Below are 15 T cell receptor beta chains sequenced from a single sample in a study of HIV-infected children after antiretroviral therapy interruption. RNA-based 3' RACE libraries used unique molecular identifiers. TCRdb fed the 3' RACE reads into MiXCR, producing one record per CDR3 protein. This repertoire shows more than 75,000 distinct CDR3 sequences, under 8% found once; its top ten account for about 1.1%. Treatment described: PENTA 11 planned treatment interruption arm or continuous ART arm. The sample consisted of CD45RA+ CD4+ T cells from PBMCs, pooled from several time points, taken from a donor given antiretroviral therapy, either interrupted or continuous. The subset: naive CD4+ CD45RA+ CD45RO- T cells. The origin of the receptors is a pool of human donors with HIV.

This clonotype was counted ten times or more. The V and J genes are TRBV12-3 or TRBV12-4 and TRBJ1-5; D might be TRBD1 (5 bases). The CDR3 consists of 16 residues. Trimming left V 6 bases short and J 1 base short, with 16 bases between. In DNA form, the CDR3 reads TGTGCCAGCAGCCCTAGGGGTTTTAAGAGCAATCAGCCCCAGCATTTT. The encoded protein is CASSPRGFKSNQPQHF.

This clonotype was picked up a small number of times. The rearrangement joins TRBV5-1 to TRBJ2-7, with 10 bases matching TRBD2. V lost 4 bases, J lost 0 bases, and 4 bases stayed unmatched. There are 15 residues in the CDR3. The germline V gene has CDR1 SGHRS and CDR2 YFSETQ. The CDR3, as DNA: TGCGCCAGCAGCCGAACTAGCGGGGCCTCCTACGAGCAGTACTTC. Its translation: CASSRTSGASYEQYF. The variable domain in full, completed from reference TRBV5-1 and TRBJ2-7, reads KAGVTQTPRYLIKTRGQQVTLSCSPISGHRSVSWYQQTPGQGLQFLFEYFSETQRNKGNFPGRFSGRQFSNSRSEMNVSTLELGDSALYLCASSRTSGASYEQYFGPGTRLTVT.

This clonotype came up many times. V is TRBV7-9 and J is TRBJ1-5; a weak D match, TRBD1 (5 bases). Looked up from germline, CDR1 is SEHNR and CDR2 is FQNEAQ (reference sequence). V was shortened by 1 base and J by 6 bases, with 10 bases between the two germline ends. CDR3 size: 14 residues. CDR3 region: CASSLGGESQPQHF. The CDR3 nucleotides read TGTGCCAGCAGCTTAGGAGGGGAGAGTCAGCCCCAGCATTTT.

This clonotype was detected ten times or more. The J gene is TRBJ2-3, the V gene TRBV7-9; D is ambiguous. V was trimmed by 0 bases and J by 5 bases, leaving 6 bases between them. CDR3 size: 13 residues. Germline-derived CDR1 and CDR2 are SEHNR and FQNEAQ (reference sequence). CDR3 DNA sequence: TGTGCCAGCAGCTTAGCGCTTATAGATACGCAGTATTTT. Translation: CASSLALIDTQYF.

This clonotype showed up many times. The V gene is TRBV11-2, the J gene TRBJ2-1; 7 nucleotides align to TRBD2. The CDR3 is 17 amino acids. Unmatched junction bases numbered 10, after V lost 5 bases and J lost 0 bases. Germline V gene data show CDR1 as SGHAT and CDR2 as FQNNGV. This CDR3 reads CASSNLGTNISYNEQFF. The CDR3, as DNA: TGTGCCAGCAGCAACCTCGGGACTAACATCTCCTACAATGAGCAGTTCTTC.

This clonotype was counted ten times or more. The rearrangement joins TRBV7-6 to TRBJ1-1; D is perhaps TRBD1 (5 bases). From germline, CDR1 is SGHVS and CDR2 FNYEAQ. The CDR3 length is 14 residues. Trimming cost V 1 base and J 7 bases, with 13 bases left between them. CDR3 in DNA: TGTGCCAGCAGCTTAGGTCCCTCAAGGGGTGAAGCTTTCTTT. The encoded protein is CASSLGPSRGEAFF.

This clonotype was recorded many times. The rearrangement uses TRBV5-4 and TRBJ1-2; D ambiguous. In germline, CDR1 is SGHNT, CDR2 YYREEE (reference sequence). This CDR3 is 15 amino acids long. The ends were cut back, 2 bases at V and 3 bases at J, with 14 bases in the middle. The CDR3 protein is CASSLSPQTDYGYTF. Here the CDR3 DNA reads TGTGCCAGCAGCTTAAGCCCGCAGACGGACTATGGCTACACCTTC.

This clonotype was seen at least ten times. The chain carries TRBV5-1 and TRBJ2-1; 12 bases align to TRBD2. This CDR3 comprises 15 residues. Germline V gene sequence: CDR1 SGHRS, CDR2 YFSETQ. Trimming removed 3 bases from V and 5 bases from J; junction bases left unmatched: 3. CDR3 bases: TGCGCCAGCAGCTGGACTAGCGGGGCCCACAATGAGCAGTTCTTC. Protein sequence: CASSWTSGAHNEQFF. Full variable domain (outside the CDR3, taken from reference TRBV5-1 and TRBJ2-1): KAGVTQTPRYLIKTRGQQVTLSCSPISGHRSVSWYQQTPGQGLQFLFEYFSETQRNKGNFPGRFSGRQFSNSRSEMNVSTLELGDSALYLCASSWTSGAHNEQFFGPGTRLTVL.

The chain joins TRBV7-9 to TRBJ1-1, with D tentatively TRBD1 (6 bases). Between the trimmed V and J ends, which lost 3 bases and 0 bases, there was a span of 11 bases. CDR3 length equals 15 residues. The germline V gene has CDR1 SEHNR and CDR2 FQNEAQ (reference sequence). The CDR3 nucleotides read TGTGCCAGCAGCTTGGGGGGCTGGGTGAACACTGAAGCTTTCTTT. Its protein is CASSLGGWVNTEAFF.

The genes are TRBV12-3 or TRBV12-4 and TRBJ1-1; D gene ambiguous. The CDR3 is 17 residues long. V was shortened by 5 bases and J by 0 bases, with 19 bases between the two germline ends. The CDR3 DNA is TGTGCCAGCAGTACCGGTCTTGGAGGCTCGGTGAACACTGAAGCTTTCTTT. This gives the protein CASSTGLGGSVNTEAFF.

In its sample, this clonotype was seen once. The rearrangement joins TRBV13 to TRBJ2-2, with D unresolved. CDR3 length equals 14 residues. Trimming left V 5 bases short and J 0 bases short, with 7 bases between. Per the germline V gene, CDR1 is PRHDT and CDR2 is FYEKMQ (reference sequence). CDR3 protein: CASSPRSNTGELFF. DNA of the CDR3: TGTGCCAGCAGCCCCCGATCGAACACCGGGGAGCTGTTTTTT.

This clonotype was found a few times. J is TRBJ2-3 and V is TRBV20-1, with D uncertain. Between the trimmed V and J ends, which lost 7 bases and 0 bases, there was a span of 20 bases. Germline V gene data show CDR1 as DFQATT and CDR2 as SNEGSKA (reference sequence). The CDR3 runs 16 residues. CDR3 sequence: CSGSPGPSGSTDTQYF. The CDR3 DNA is TGCAGTGGAAGCCCTGGACCTAGTGGGAGCACAGATACGCAGTATTTT.

This clonotype occurred many times. The chain joins TRBV6-1 to TRBJ1-1, with D unresolved. The V gene lost 10 bases and the J gene lost 4 bases, with 10 bases spanning the gap. Germline V lookup: CDR1 MNHNS, CDR2 SASEGT. The CDR3 spans 11 residues. CDR3 in DNA: TGTGCCACCCCGGGTTTCACTGAAGCTTTCTTT. Its protein product is CATPGFTEAFF.

This clonotype appeared many times. This rearrangement joins TRBV7-9 to TRBJ1-1; D not certain. V was trimmed by 1 base and J by 7 bases, leaving 16 bases between them. Germline V gene lookup returns CDR1 SEHNR and CDR2 FQNEAQ (reference sequence). This CDR3 region has 15 residues. The CDR3 protein is CASSLDRAAAFEAFF. DNA of the CDR3: TGTGCCAGCAGCTTAGACCGTGCAGCCGCTTTTGAAGCTTTCTTT. The full variable domain, in which reference TRBV7-9 and TRBJ1-1 provide the parts outside the CDR3, is DTGVSQNPRHKITKRGQNVTFRCDPISEHNRLYWYRQTLGQGPEFLTYFQNEAQLEKSRLLSDRFSAERPKGSFSTLEIQRTEQGDSAMYLCASSLDRAAAFEAFFGQGTRLTVV.

The chain combines TRBV7-9 with TRBJ1-1, with D possibly being TRBD1 (5 bases). Trimming stripped 2 bases from V and 3 bases from J, with 13 bases between. CDR3 length: 15 amino acids. Germline lookup yields CDR1 SEHNR and CDR2 FQNEAQ (reference sequence). CDR3 nucleotide sequence: TGTGCCAGCAGCTTACTAGCAGGGATTCACACTGAAGCTTTCTTT. It yields the protein CASSLLAGIHTEAFF.